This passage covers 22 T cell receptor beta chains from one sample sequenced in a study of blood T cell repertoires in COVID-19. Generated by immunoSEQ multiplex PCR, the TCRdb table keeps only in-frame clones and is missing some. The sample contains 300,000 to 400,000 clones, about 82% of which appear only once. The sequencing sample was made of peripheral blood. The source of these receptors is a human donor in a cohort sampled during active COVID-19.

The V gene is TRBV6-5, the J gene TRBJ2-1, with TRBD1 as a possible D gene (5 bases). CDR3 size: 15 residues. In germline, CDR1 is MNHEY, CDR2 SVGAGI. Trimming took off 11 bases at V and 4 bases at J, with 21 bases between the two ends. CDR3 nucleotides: TGTGCCGCCGCTGTCGGGCCAGGGCTATACAATGAGCAGTTCTTC. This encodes CAAAVGPGLYNEQFF.

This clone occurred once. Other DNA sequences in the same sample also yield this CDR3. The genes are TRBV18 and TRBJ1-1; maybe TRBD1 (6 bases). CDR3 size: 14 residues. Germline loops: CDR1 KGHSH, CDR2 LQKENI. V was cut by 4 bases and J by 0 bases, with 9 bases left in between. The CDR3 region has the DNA TGTGCCAGCTCACTGGACAGATTGAACACTGAAGCTTTCTTT. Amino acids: CASSLDRLNTEAFF.

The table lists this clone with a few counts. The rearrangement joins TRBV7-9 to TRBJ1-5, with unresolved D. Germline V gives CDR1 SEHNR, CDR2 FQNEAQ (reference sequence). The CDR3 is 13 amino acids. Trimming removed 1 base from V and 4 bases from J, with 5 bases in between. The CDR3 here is CASSLGRNQPQHF. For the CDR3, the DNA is TGTGCCAGCAGCTTAGGGCGGAATCAGCCCCAGCATTTT.

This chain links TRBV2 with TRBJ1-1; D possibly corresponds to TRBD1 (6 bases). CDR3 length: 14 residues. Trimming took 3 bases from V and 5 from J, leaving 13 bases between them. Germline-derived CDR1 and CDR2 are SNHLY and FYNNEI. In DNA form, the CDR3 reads TGTGCCAGCAGTGACAGGGGTTTTTCGACTGAAGCTTTCTTT. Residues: CASSDRGFSTEAFF.

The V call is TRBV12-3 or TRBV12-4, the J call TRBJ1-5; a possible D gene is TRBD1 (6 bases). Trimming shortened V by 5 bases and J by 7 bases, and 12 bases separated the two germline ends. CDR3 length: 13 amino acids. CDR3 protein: CASSTQGSQPQHF. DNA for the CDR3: TGTGCCAGCAGTACACAGGGATCCCAGCCCCAGCATTTT.

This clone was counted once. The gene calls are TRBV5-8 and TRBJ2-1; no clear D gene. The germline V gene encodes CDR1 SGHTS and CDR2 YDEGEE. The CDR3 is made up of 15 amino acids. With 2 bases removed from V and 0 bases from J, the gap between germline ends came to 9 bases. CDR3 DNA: TGTGCCAGCAGCTTTCGGGTTAACTCCTACAATGAGCAGTTCTTC. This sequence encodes CASSFRVNSYNEQFF.

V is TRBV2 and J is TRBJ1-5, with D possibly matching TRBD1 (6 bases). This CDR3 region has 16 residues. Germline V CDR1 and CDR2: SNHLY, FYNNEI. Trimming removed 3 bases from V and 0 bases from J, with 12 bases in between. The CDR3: CASSDRTDHSNQPQHF. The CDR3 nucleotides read TGTGCCAGCAGTGACCGGACAGACCATAGCAATCAGCCCCAGCATTTT.

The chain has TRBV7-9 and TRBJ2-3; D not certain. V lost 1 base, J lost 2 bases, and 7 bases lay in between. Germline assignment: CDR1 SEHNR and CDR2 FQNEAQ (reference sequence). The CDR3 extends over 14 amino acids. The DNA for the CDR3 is TGTGCCAGCAGCTTAGGACTTAACACAGATACGCAGTATTTT. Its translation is CASSLGLNTDTQYF.

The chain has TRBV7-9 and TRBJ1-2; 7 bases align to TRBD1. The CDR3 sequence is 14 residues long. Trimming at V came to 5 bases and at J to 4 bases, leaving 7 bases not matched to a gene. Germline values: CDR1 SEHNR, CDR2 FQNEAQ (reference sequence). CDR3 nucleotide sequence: TGTGCCAGCAGCCAACAGGGGCGGATCTATGGCTACACCTTC. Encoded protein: CASSQQGRIYGYTF.

The CDR3 sequence: CASRRPGQGSYEQYF. The CDR3 coding sequence is TGTGCCAGCCGACGGCCGGGACAGGGCTCCTACGAGCAGTACTTC. The chain has TRBV7-2 and TRBJ2-7, with 9 bases aligning to TRBD1. V lost 8 bases to trimming and J lost 0 bases; unmatched junction nucleotides: 8. The CDR3 is made up of 15 amino acids. CDR1 is SGHTA, CDR2 FQGNSA, per germline. Using reference TRBV7-2 and TRBJ2-7 for the parts outside the CDR3, the full variable domain is GAGVSQSPSNKVTEKGKDVELRCDPISGHTALYWYRQSLGQGLEFLIYFQGNSAPDKSGLPSDRFSAERTGGSVSTLTIQRTQQEDSAVYLCASRRPGQGSYEQYFGPGTRLTVT.

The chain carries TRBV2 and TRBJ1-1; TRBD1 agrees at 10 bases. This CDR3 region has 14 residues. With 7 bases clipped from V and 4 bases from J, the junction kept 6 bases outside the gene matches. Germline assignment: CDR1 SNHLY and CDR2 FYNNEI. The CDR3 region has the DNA TGTGCCAGCATCCGGGGACAGGGGACCACTGAAGCTTTCTTT. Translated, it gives CASIRGQGTTEAFF.

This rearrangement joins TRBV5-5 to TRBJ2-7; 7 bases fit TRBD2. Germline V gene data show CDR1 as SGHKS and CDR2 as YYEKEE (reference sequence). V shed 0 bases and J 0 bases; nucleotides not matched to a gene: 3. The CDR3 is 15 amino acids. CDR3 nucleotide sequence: TGTGCCAGCAGCTTGGCAGCGGGGACCTCCTACGAGCAGTACTTC. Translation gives CASSLAAGTSYEQYF.

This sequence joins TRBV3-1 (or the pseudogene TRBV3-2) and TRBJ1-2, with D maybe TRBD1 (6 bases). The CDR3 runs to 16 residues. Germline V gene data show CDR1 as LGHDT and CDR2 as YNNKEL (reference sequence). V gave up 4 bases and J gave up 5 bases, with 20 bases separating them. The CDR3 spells CASSLSDIGQMYGYTF. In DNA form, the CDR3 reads TGTGCCAGCAGCCTTTCGGACATAGGACAGATGTATGGCTACACCTTC.

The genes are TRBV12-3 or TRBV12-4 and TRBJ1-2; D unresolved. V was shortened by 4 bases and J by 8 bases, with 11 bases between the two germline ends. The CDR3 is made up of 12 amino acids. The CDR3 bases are TGTGCCAGCAGTTCGAGGGCTCAAGGCTACACCTTC. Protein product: CASSSRAQGYTF.

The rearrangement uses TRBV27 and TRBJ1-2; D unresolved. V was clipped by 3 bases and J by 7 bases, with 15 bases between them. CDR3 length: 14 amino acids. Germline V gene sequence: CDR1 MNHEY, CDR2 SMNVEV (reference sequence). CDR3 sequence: CASSLNSGPSGYTF. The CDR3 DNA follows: TGTGCCAGCAGTTTGAACAGCGGACCATCTGGCTACACCTTC.

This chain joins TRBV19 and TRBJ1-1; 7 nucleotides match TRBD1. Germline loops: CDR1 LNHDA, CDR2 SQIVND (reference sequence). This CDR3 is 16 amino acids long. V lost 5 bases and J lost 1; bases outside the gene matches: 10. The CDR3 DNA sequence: TGTGCCAGTAGTTCATACAGGGGAGTTGAGAACACTGAAGCTTTCTTT. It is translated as CASSSYRGVENTEAFF.

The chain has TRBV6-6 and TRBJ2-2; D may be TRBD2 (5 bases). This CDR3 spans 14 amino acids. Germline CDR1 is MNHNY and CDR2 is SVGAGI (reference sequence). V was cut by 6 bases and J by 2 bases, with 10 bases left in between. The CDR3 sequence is CASRSRGNTGELFF. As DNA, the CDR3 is TGTGCCAGCAGGAGCCGGGGAAACACCGGGGAGCTGTTTTTT.

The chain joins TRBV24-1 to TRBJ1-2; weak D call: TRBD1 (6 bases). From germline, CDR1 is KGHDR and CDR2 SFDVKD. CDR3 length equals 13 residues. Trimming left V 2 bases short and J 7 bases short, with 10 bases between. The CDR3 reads CATSDYRAGGYTF. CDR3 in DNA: TGTGCCACCAGTGATTACAGGGCAGGTGGCTACACCTTC.

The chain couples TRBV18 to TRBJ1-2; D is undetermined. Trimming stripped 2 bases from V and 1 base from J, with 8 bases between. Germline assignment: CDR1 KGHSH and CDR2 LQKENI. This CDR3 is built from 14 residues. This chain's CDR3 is CASSPASNNYGYTF. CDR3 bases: TGTGCCAGCTCACCAGCTTCTAATAACTATGGCTACACCTTC.

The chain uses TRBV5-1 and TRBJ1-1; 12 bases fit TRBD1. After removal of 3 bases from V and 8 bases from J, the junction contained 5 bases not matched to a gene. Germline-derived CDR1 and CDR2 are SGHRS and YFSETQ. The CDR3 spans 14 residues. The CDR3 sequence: CASSSRGQGAEAFF. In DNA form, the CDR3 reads TGCGCCAGCAGCTCGAGGGGACAGGGGGCCGAAGCTTTCTTT.

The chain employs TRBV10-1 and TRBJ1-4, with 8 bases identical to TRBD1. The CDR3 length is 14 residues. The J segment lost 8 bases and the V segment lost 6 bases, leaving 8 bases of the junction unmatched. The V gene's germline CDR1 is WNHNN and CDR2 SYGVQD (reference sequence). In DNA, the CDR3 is TGCGCCAGCAGCGGACAGGGTGGAGGGGAAAAACTGTTTTTT. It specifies CASSGQGGGEKLFF.

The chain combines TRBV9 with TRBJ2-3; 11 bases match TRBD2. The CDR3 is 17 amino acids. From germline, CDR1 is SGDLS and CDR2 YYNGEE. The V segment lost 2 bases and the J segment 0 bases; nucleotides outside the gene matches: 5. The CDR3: CASSVLAGGVSTDTQYF. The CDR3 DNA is TGTGCCAGCAGCGTCCTAGCGGGGGGAGTCAGCACAGATACGCAGTATTTT.